This TCR beta chain was observed in a study of T cells expressing NK-cell markers. Study summary: The TCR beta repertoires were obtained from sorted CD3+CD56+NKG2C+, CD3+CD56+NKG2C- and CD3+CD56-NKG2C+ T cells. Study conclusions and caveats: A range of about 1.0-7.5% of CD8+ T cells consisted of dominant NKG2C+ clonotypes in about six donors. In a handful of donors, these clonotypes also led the CD3+CD56-NKG2C+ fraction.

TCRdb reprocessed the 5' RACE reads, with one entry per CDR3 protein and no DNA. This sample lists under 500,000 distinct CDR3 sequences; its ten largest clones have more than 7%. Notes on this clonotype: The antigen is not known.

Sequencing was done on a sample of blood T cells: a sorted CD56 or NKG2C T cell subset, CD4+ or CD8+ T cells, or bulk PBMC T cells (not recorded which). The receptor was derived from a woman between 18 and 70 years old in good health.

CDR3 amino acids: CSARSTINSNQPQHF. This chain joins TRBV20-1 and TRBJ1-5. The CDR3 totals 15 residues. Germline V gene lookup returns CDR1 DFQATT and CDR2 SNEGSKA (reference sequence).